A selection of T cell receptor beta chains follows, all from one sample in a study of T cell responses to AZD1222 COVID-19 vaccine. TCRdb's table, derived via immunoSEQ multiplex PCR, lists solely in-frame clones and lacks some. Here the sample spans 100,000 to 150,000 clones, approximately 91% being singletons. The sample here was peripheral blood, taken on day 0 of AZD1222 vaccination. All receptors derive from an adult in good health. Each CDR3 is given with its conserved first and last residue. D genes are given only for firm matches. Only part of the rows carry a size: once, few, many, or a class if the clone is expanded.

clone_size	d_call	v_call	j_call	cdr3_aa	cdr3_nt
.	TRBD1	TRBV6-1	TRBJ1-1	CASSAGTGVRGSGEAFF	TGTGCCAGCAGTGCCGGGACAGGGGTCCGGGGTAGCGGTGAAGCTTTCTTT
once	TRBD1	TRBV5-8	TRBJ1-3	CASSWGSGGSGNTIYF	TGTGCCAGCAGCTGGGGTTCAGGGGGCTCTGGAAACACCATATATTTT
.	TRBD1	TRBV27	TRBJ2-1	CASSPTGVFHNEQFF	TGTGCCAGCAGTCCTACAGGGGTTTTCCACAATGAGCAGTTCTTC
.	.	TRBV28	TRBJ2-7	CASSYGSEQYF	TGTGCCAGCAGTTATGGGTCCGAGCAGTACTTC
few	.	TRBV11-3	TRBJ2-5	CASSLGGGLQETQYF	TGTGCCAGCAGCTTAGGTGGAGGACTGCAAGAGACCCAGTACTTC
.	TRBD1	TRBV6-4	TRBJ2-2	CASSPQTGAGTGELFF	TGTGCCAGCAGTCCCCAGACAGGGGCGGGGACCGGGGAGCTGTTTTTT
.	TRBD2	TRBV15	TRBJ2-7	CATSLKLAGRMNEQYF	TGTGCCACCAGTCTGAAACTAGCGGGTAGGATGAACGAGCAGTACTTC
.	.	TRBV2	TRBJ2-1	CASSPDNEQFF	TGTGCCAGCAGTCCCGACAATGAGCAGTTCTTC
.	TRBD1	TRBV7-2	TRBJ1-5	CASSLALTGAGSNQPQHF	TGTGCCAGCAGCTTAGCCCTAACAGGGGCGGGGAGCAATCAGCCCCAGCATTTT
.	.	TRBV24-1	TRBJ1-5	CATRDKGGQPQHF	TGTGCCACTCGGGACAAAGGGGGTCAGCCCCAGCATTTT
once	.	TRBV10-3	TRBJ1-2	CAISAEGQYGYTF	TGTGCCATCAGTGCGGAGGGGCAGTATGGCTACACCTTC
.	TRBD1	TRBV27	TRBJ1-6	CASSAVLRQGKGSPLHF	TGTGCCAGCAGTGCGGTCCTTCGACAGGGGAAAGGTTCACCCCTCCACTTT